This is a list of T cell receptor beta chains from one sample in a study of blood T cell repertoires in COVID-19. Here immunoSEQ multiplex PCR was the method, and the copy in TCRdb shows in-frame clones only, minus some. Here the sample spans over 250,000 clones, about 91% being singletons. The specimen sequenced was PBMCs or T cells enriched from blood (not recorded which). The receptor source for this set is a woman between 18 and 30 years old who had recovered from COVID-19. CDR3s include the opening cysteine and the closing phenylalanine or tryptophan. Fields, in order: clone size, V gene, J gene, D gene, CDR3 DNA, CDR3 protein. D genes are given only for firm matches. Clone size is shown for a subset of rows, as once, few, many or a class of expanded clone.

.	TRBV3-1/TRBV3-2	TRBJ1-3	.	TGTGCCAGCAGCCAAGGGACAGTACGAAACACCATATATTTT	CASSQGTVRNTIYF
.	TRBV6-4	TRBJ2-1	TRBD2	TGTGCCAGCAGTGCCTCTAGCGGGGTTTACAATGAGCAGTTCTTC	CASSASSGVYNEQFF
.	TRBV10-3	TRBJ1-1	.	TGTGCCATCAGCAGGGCGGGGGACACTGAAGCTTTCTTT	CAISRAGDTEAFF
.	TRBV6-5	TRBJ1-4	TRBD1	TGTGCCAGCAGTTCCTTAGGGGACAGTAGTCCTGAAAAACTGTTTTTT	CASSSLGDSSPEKLFF
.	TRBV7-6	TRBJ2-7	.	TGTGCCAGCAGCTTGGGGCAGGGAGGCAACGGGTACGAGCAGTACTTC	CASSLGQGGNGYEQYF
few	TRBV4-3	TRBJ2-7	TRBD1	TGCGCCAGCAGCCAAGAAAGCAGGGGGTACGAGCAGTACTTC	CASSQESRGYEQYF
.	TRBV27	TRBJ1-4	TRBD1	TGTGCCAGCAGGAGGACAGGTTGGGATGAAAAACTGTTTTTT	CASRRTGWDEKLFF
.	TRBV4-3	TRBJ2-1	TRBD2	TGCGCCAGCAGCCAGGGACTAGGTCGCGGGTCGACCCGCAATGAGCAGTTCTTC	CASSQGLGRGSTRNEQFF
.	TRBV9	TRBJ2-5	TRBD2	TGTGCCAGCAGCGAGACAGCGGGGGTTCAAGAGACCCAGTACTTC	CASSETAGVQETQYF
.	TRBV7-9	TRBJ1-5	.	TGTGCCAGCACCACCGGTAGGGGGAATAGCAATCAGCCCCAGCATTTT	CASTTGRGNSNQPQHF
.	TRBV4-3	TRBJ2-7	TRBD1	TGCGCCAGCAGCCAAGATCGGACAGGGTTTTACGAGCAGTACTTC	CASSQDRTGFYEQYF
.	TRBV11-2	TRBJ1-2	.	TGTGCCAGCAACAAGGGACTCCCGACGGGCTACACCTTC	CASNKGLPTGYTF
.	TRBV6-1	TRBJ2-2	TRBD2	TGTGCCAGCAGTGATCGGATGTGGGGCCTAGCGGTGAACACCGGGGAGCTGTTTTTT	CASSDRMWGLAVNTGELFF
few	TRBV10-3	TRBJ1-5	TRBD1	TGTGCCATCAGTGAGTGGCAGGGGGCAGTTAGTCAGCCCCAGCATTTT	CAISEWQGAVSQPQHF
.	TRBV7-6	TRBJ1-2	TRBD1	TGTGCCAGCAGCTCGACAGGGGATGGCTACACCTTC	CASSSTGDGYTF
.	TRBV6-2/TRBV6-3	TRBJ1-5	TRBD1	TGTGCCAGCAGTTCCAGGGGGCGAGGCAACCAGCCCCAGCATTTT	CASSSRGRGNQPQHF
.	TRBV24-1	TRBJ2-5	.	TGTGCCACCAGTGCATGGGACACCAGATTCCAAGAGACCCAGTACTTC	CATSAWDTRFQETQYF
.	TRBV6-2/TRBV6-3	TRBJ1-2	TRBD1	TGTGCCAGCAGTTCGGACAGGGTACTAGTCTATGGCTACACCTTC	CASSSDRVLVYGYTF
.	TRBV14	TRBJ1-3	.	TGTGCCAGCAGCCAAGCAGGGCTCTCCGGAAACACCATATATTTT	CASSQAGLSGNTIYF
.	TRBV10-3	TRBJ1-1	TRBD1	TGTGCCATCACCCAGGACGGGACAGGGGTCACTGAAGCTTTCTTT	CAITQDGTGVTEAFF
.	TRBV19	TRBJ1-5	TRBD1	TGTGCCAGTAGTGCCTGGACAGGGAATAGCAATCAGCCCCAGCATTTT	CASSAWTGNSNQPQHF
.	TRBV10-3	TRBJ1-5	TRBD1	TGTGCCACCGCAGCAGGACAGGGAGGCAATCAGCCCCAGCATTTT	CATAAGQGGNQPQHF
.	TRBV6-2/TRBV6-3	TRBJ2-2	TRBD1	TGTGCCAGCAGTCTTCAGGGGGCTATCCCGAACACCGGGGAGCTGTTTTTT	CASSLQGAIPNTGELFF
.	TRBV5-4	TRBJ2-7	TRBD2	TGTGCCAGCAGCTTGGGCGGGACTAGCGGCTACGAGCAGTACTTC	CASSLGGTSGYEQYF
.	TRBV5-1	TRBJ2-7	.	TGCGCCAGCAGCTTAACAGACGGCCGCTACGAGCAGTACTTC	CASSLTDGRYEQYF
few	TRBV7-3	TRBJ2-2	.	TGTGCCAGCAGCTTAAACAGAAACACCGGGGAGCTGTTTTTT	CASSLNRNTGELFF
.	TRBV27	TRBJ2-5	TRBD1	TGTGCCAGCAGTCCCCGGACAGGATGGCCTCAAGAGACCCAGTACTTC	CASSPRTGWPQETQYF
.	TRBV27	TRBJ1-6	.	TGTGCCAGCAGCCAGGTGAAGACAGGAAACTCCTATAATTCACCCCTCCACTTT	CASSQVKTGNSYNSPLHF
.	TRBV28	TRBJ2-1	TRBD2	TGTGCCAGCAGTTTTAAAGGGACTAGCTTTGGCAATGAGCAGTTCTTC	CASSFKGTSFGNEQFF
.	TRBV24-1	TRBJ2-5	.	TGTGCCACCAGTGATGAGAGGCGAGAGACCCAGTACTTC	CATSDERRETQYF
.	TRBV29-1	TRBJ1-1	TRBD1	TGCAGCGGAAGCGACAGGGGATTCCCGAACACTGAAGCTTTCTTT	CSGSDRGFPNTEAFF
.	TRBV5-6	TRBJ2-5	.	TGTGCCAGCAGCTTGGTGCAGGCGGGAGAGACCCAGTACTTC	CASSLVQAGETQYF
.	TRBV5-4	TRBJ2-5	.	TGTGCCAGCAGCCCCCCGGGCTCCGAGGGAGGGACCCAGTACTTC	CASSPPGSEGGTQYF
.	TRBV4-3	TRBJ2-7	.	TGCGCCAGCAGCCAAGATCCCGACAGCTTCTCCGAGCAGTACTTC	CASSQDPDSFSEQYF
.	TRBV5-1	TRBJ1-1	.	TGCGCCAGCAGCAAGACAGCGATGAACACTGAAGCTTTCTTT	CASSKTAMNTEAFF
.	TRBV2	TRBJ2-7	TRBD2	TGTGCCAGCAAGGAAGCGGGAGCCGGGTACGAGCAGTACTTC	CASKEAGAGYEQYF
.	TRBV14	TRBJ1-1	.	TGTGCCAGCAGCATACAGGAGGGCACTGAAGCTTTCTTT	CASSIQEGTEAFF
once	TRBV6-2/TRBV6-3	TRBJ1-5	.	TGTGCCAGCAGTGATAGTCAGCCCCAGCATTTT	CASSDSQPQHF
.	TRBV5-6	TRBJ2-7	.	TGTGCCAGCAGCGCCGGTCCGCTCCAATACGAGCAGTACTTC	CASSAGPLQYEQYF
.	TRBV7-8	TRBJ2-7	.	TGTGCCAGCAGCTTAGATGCCGGGTGGTTATACGAGCAGTACTTC	CASSLDAGWLYEQYF
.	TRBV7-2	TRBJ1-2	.	TGTGCCAGCAGCTTAGCGATCACCGGGATTGGTGCCTATGGCTACACCTTC	CASSLAITGIGAYGYTF
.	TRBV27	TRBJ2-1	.	TGTGCCAGCAGTTTAACCCCTAGGAACAATGAGCAGTTCTTC	CASSLTPRNNEQFF
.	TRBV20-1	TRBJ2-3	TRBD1	TGCAGTGCTAGTAGGGACAGCCGGCATACGCAGTATTTT	CSASRDSRHTQYF
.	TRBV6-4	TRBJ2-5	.	TGTGCCAGCAGTGTGGGGGCAGGGTCGTTAGAGACCCAGTACTTC	CASSVGAGSLETQYF
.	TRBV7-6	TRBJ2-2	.	TGTGCCAGCAGCTTAGCGTCCGTTCACGCGGGGGAGCTGTTTTTT	CASSLASVHAGELFF
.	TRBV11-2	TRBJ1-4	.	TGTGCCAGCAGCTTACGGGGGGATGAAAAACTGTTTTTT	CASSLRGDEKLFF
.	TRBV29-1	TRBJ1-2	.	TGCAGCGTTGAAGCGGGAGGGGGCTATGGCTACACCTTC	CSVEAGGGYGYTF